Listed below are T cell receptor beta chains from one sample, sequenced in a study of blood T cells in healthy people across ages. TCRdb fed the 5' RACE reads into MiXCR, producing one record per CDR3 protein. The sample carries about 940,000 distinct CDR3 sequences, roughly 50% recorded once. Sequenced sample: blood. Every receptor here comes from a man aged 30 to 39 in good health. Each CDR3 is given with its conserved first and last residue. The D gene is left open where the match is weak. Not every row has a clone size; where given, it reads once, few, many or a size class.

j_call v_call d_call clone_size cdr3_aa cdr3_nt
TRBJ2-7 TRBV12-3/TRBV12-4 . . CASIVLPGHEQYF TGTGCCAGCATTGTACTTCCTGGTCACGAGCAGTACTTC
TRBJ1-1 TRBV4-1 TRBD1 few CASSQVTGRHTEAFF TGCGCCAGCAGCCAAGTGACAGGGCGGCACACTGAAGCTTTCTTT
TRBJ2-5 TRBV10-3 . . CAISDPKGRGQETQYF TGTGCCATCAGTGACCCCAAGGGGCGGGGCCAAGAGACCCAGTACTTC
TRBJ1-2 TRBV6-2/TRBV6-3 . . CASSYSGGTYGYTF TGTGCCAGCAGTTACTCTGGGGGAACCTATGGCTACACCTTC
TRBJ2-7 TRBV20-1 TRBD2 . CSASERGTSAYEQYF TGCAGTGCTAGCGAGCGGGGGACCTCAGCGTACGAGCAGTACTTC
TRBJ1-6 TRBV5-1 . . CASSARQTYNSPLHF TGCGCCAGCAGCGCTCGACAGACCTATAATTCACCCCTCCACTTT
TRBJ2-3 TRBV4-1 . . CASSQDVRTQYF TGCGCCAGCAGCCAAGATGTACGTACGCAGTATTTT
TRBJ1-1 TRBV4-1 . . CASSQRPGAGRSPMNTEAFF TGCGCCAGCAGCCAACGTCCTGGAGCAGGCAGATCACCCATGAACACTGAAGCTTTCTTT
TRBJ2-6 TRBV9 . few CASSVYSEANVLTF TGTGCCAGCAGCGTATACTCGGAGGCCAACGTCCTGACTTTC
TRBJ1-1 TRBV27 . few CASRGTMNTEAFF TGTGCCAGTCGAGGGACCATGAACACTGAAGCTTTCTTT
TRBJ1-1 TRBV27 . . CASSFSNSEAFF TGTGCCAGCAGTTTTTCGAATTCTGAAGCTTTCTTT
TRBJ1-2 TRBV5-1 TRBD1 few CASSLMGQSMKANYGYTF TGCGCCAGCAGCTTGATGGGACAGAGCATGAAAGCTAACTATGGCTACACCTTC
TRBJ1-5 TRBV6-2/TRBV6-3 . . CASSYTRTQPQHF TGTGCCAGCAGTTACACCAGAACTCAGCCCCAGCATTTT
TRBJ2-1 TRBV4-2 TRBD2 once CASSQEGLAASYNEQFF TGTGCCAGCAGCCAAGAAGGCCTAGCGGCTTCCTACAATGAGCAGTTCTTC
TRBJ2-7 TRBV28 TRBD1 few CASLERGTGQYEQYF TGTGCCAGCCTCGAGAGGGGGACAGGGCAGTACGAGCAGTACTTC
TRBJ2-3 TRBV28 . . CASNGDSLTDTQYF TGTGCCAGCAACGGCGACTCCCTCACAGATACGCAGTATTTT
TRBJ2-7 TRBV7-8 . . CASTLGGHPVYEQYF TGTGCCAGCACGTTAGGGGGACACCCAGTCTACGAGCAGTACTTC
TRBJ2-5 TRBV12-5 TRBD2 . CASAPAGGGETQYF TGTGCTAGTGCCCCAGCGGGCGGGGGGGAGACCCAGTACTTC
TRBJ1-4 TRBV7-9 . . CASRAQGSANEKLFF TGTGCCAGCAGGGCTCAGGGTTCGGCTAATGAAAAACTGTTTTTT
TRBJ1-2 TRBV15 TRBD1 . CATSKGQTYGYTF TGTGCCACCAGCAAGGGACAGACCTATGGCTACACCTTC
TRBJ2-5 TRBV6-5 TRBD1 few CASSSGTGMWGQETQYF TGTGCCAGCAGTTCCGGGACAGGGATGTGGGGGCAAGAGACCCAGTACTTC
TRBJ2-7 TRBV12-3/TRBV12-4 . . CASSVELRFEQYF TGTGCCAGCAGTGTAGAGCTCCGCTTCGAGCAGTACTTC
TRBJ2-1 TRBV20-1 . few CSAPDSQRVYSYNEQFF TGCAGTGCCCCGGACAGTCAACGGGTCTACTCCTACAATGAGCAGTTCTTC
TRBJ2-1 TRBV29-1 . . CSVEDGGDEQFF TGCAGCGTTGAAGACGGGGGCGATGAGCAGTTCTTC
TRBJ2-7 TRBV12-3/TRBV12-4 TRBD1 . CASSLGGTGSNEQYF TGTGCCAGCAGTTTAGGTGGGACAGGGTCCAATGAGCAGTACTTC
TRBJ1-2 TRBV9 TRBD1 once CASSVDGQGAYTF TGTGCCAGCAGCGTAGATGGACAGGGGGCTTACACCTTC
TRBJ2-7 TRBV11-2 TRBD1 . CASLEDRVPYEQYF TGTGCCAGCTTAGAGGACAGGGTACCCTACGAGCAGTACTTC
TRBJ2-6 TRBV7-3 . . CASSLRKAGGSGANVLTF TGTGCCAGCAGCCTACGTAAAGCCGGGGGCTCTGGGGCCAACGTCCTGACTTTC
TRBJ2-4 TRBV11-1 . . CASSFGTNENIQYF TGTGCCAGCAGCTTCGGGACAAACGAAAACATTCAGTACTTC
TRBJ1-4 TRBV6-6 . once CASATDRHNEKLFF TGTGCCAGTGCGACGGACAGACATAATGAAAAACTGTTTTTT
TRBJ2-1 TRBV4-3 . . CASSQEGVRSSYNEQFF TGCGCCAGCAGCCAAGAGGGTGTCCGTAGCTCCTACAATGAGCAGTTCTTC
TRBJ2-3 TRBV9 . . CASSVGTLADTQYF TGTGCCAGCAGCGTAGGGACGTTGGCAGATACGCAGTATTTT